Below, 27 T cell receptor beta chains from the same sample are listed, as sequenced in a study of CD8 T cells in Susac syndrome. Random hexamers were used to reverse transcribe 0.5 to 1 ug of RNA. TCRdb passed the immunoSEQ multiplex PCR reads through MiXCR, listing each CDR3 protein once. The sample includes 200,000 to 300,000 distinct CDR3 sequences, just over 90% seen only once; the top ten take roughly 0.07%. The sample taken for sequencing was CD4+ T cells from PBMCs. The source is a human donor with multiple sclerosis.

The genes are TRBV20-1 and TRBJ1-4, with D maybe TRBD1 (5 bases). Germline CDR1 and CDR2: DFQATT and SNEGSKA (reference sequence). Trimming left V 3 bases short and J 0 bases short, with 8 bases between. This CDR3 has 14 residues. CDR3 region: CSARRGTTNEKLFF. DNA of the CDR3: TGCAGTGCTAGGAGGGGTACAACTAATGAAAAACTGTTTTTT.

The chain has TRBV2 and TRBJ2-2; no clear D. Germline CDR1 is SNHLY and CDR2 is FYNNEI. Trimming removed 4 bases from V and 4 bases from J, with 7 bases in between. CDR3 length: 13 amino acids. In nucleotides, the CDR3 is TGTGCCAGCAGTGGGGAATCCACCGGGGAGCTGTTTTTT. Protein: CASSGESTGELFF.

The genes are TRBV7-2 and TRBJ1-5, with TRBD1 matching over 10 bases. The CDR3 spans 16 residues. In germline, CDR1 is SGHTA, CDR2 FQGNSA. After removal of 5 bases from V and 0 bases from J, the junction contained 4 bases not matched to a gene. The CDR3 DNA is TGTGCCAGCAGCGTGACAGGGGGCCGTAGCAATCAGCCCCAGCATTTT. Its protein product is CASSVTGGRSNQPQHF.

The chain couples TRBV12-3 or TRBV12-4 to TRBJ1-4, with no clear D. Trimming cost V 1 base and J 8 bases, with 23 bases left between them. The CDR3 is 18 residues long. The CDR3 sequence is CASSLGRVRLPSPEKLFF. CDR3 coding DNA: TGTGCCAGCAGTTTAGGTCGGGTACGGCTCCCCTCTCCCGAAAAACTGTTTTTT.

This clonotype was seen only once. The chain combines TRBV11-2 with TRBJ2-3; 7 bases fit TRBD2. CDR3 length: 14 amino acids. Germline values: CDR1 SGHAT, CDR2 FQNNGV. The ends lost 8 bases at V and 3 bases at J; junction bases unmatched: 8. In DNA, the CDR3 is TGTGCCAGCGGCCGGGGGGTCGGAACAGATACGCAGTATTTT. Translated: CASGRGVGTDTQYF. Full variable domain (remainder filled in from reference TRBV11-2 and TRBJ2-3): EAGVAQSPRYKIIEKRQSVAFWCNPISGHATLYWYQQILGQGPKLLIQFQNNGVVDDSQLPKDRFSAERLKGVDSTLKIQPAKLEDSAVYLCASGRGVGTDTQYFGPGTRLTVL.

The chain is built from TRBV6-2 or TRBV6-3 and TRBJ2-1, with D perhaps matching TRBD2 (6 bases). The germline CDR1 and CDR2 sequences are MNHEY and SVGEGT. This CDR3 has 16 residues. V lost 2 bases to trimming and J lost 7 bases, with 18 bases between them. The chain's CDR3 is CASSYPNREFDNEQFF. The CDR3 region has the DNA TGTGCCAGCAGTTACCCGAACCGGGAGTTCGATAATGAGCAGTTCTTC.

The chain couples TRBV5-1 to TRBJ2-7; 10 bases are a match to TRBD1. Unmatched junction bases numbered 0, after V lost 0 bases and J lost 0 bases. Germline V gene data show CDR1 as SGHRS and CDR2 as YFSETQ. This CDR3 region has 15 residues. The CDR3 nucleotides read TGCGCCAGCAGCTTGGGACAGGGGGCCTCCTACGAGCAGTACGTC. Encoded protein: CASSLGQGASYEQYV.

A single count supports this clonotype. The genes are TRBV20-1 and TRBJ2-5; D gene uncertain. CDR3 size: 12 residues. Per the germline V gene, CDR1 is DFQATT and CDR2 is SNEGSKA (reference sequence). The V end lost 0 bases, the J end lost 5 bases, and 7 bases lay between the germline ends. The chain's CDR3 is CSARDFGETQYF. The CDR3 DNA reads as TGCAGTGCTAGAGATTTTGGTGAGACCCAGTACTTC.

The chain is built from TRBV5-1 and TRBJ1-1; weak D call: TRBD1 (5 bases). CDR3 length equals 14 residues. Germline values: CDR1 SGHRS, CDR2 YFSETQ. V was clipped by 3 bases and J by 0 bases, with 9 bases between them. DNA for the CDR3: TGCGCCAGCAGCTCCGGACACCTGAACACTGAAGCTTTCTTT. The encoded protein is CASSSGHLNTEAFF.

This chain joins TRBV27 and TRBJ1-5; no firm D call. Trimming pared 7 bases from V and 12 bases from J, leaving 7 bases between. Germline values: CDR1 MNHEY, CDR2 SMNVEV (reference sequence). There are 9 residues in the CDR3. Written as DNA, the CDR3 is TGTGCCAGCAAAACTCTCCAGCATTTT. Translation: CASKTLQHF.

This clonotype showed up just once. This chain joins TRBV3-1 and TRBJ1-6, with D unresolved. Germline CDR1 LGHDT, CDR2 YNNKEL (reference sequence). V was shortened by 5 bases and J by 0 bases, with 14 bases between the two germline ends. This CDR3 comprises 17 residues. The CDR3 bases are TGTGCCAGCAGCGGACGGACGCCCAGCTCCTATAATTCACCCCTCCACTTT. Translation gives CASSGRTPSSYNSPLHF.

This chain uses TRBV18 with TRBJ2-1, with D possibly being TRBD2 (5 bases). CDR3 length equals 15 residues. V dropped 5 bases and J dropped 8 bases, with 19 bases sitting between them. The germline V gene encodes CDR1 KGHSH and CDR2 LQKENI. The CDR3 region is CASSDLWAGGDEQFF. The CDR3 region has the DNA TGTGCCAGCTCAGATCTTTGGGCAGGAGGTGATGAGCAGTTCTTC. The entire variable domain, with the rest obtained from reference TRBV18 and TRBJ2-1, is as follows: NAGVMQNPRHLVRRRGQEARLRCSPMKGHSHVYWYRQLPEEGLKFMVYLQKENIIDESGMPKERFSAEFPKEGPSILRIQQVVRGDSAAYFCASSDLWAGGDEQFFGPGTRLTVL.

J is TRBJ1-4 and V is TRBV16, with a possible D match to TRBD1 (6 bases). The CDR3 has 16 residues. Per the germline V gene, CDR1 is KGHSY and CDR2 is FQNENV. The germline V and J ends were trimmed by 4 bases and 7 bases, with 19 bases remaining between them. CDR3 nucleotides: TGTGCCAGCAGCCCCGGGACTCGGACCAGGGGTGAAAAACTGTTTTTT. It codes for CASSPGTRTRGEKLFF.

Here the CDR3 DNA reads TGCAGTGCTAGCCCCCCGGGACAGGGTATGGAGACCCAGTACTTC. It is translated as CSASPPGQGMETQYF. J is TRBJ2-5 and V is TRBV20-1; 9 bases are a match to TRBD1. Germline CDR1 DFQATT, CDR2 SNEGSKA (reference sequence). The V segment lost 3 bases and the J segment 5 bases; nucleotides outside the gene matches: 10. The CDR3 is 15 amino acids.

This clonotype appeared once. J is TRBJ1-4 and V is TRBV5-1; D gene uncertain. Per the germline V gene, CDR1 is SGHRS and CDR2 is YFSETQ. This CDR3 is 16 amino acids long. Trimming took off 5 bases at V and 10 bases at J, with 24 bases between the two ends. In DNA form, the CDR3 reads TGCGCCAGCAGTCCTGAAGGTACAGCGCTTATCGGAAAACTGTTTTTT. Encoded protein: CASSPEGTALIGKLFF.

The rearrangement joins TRBV10-3 to TRBJ1-2; D is perhaps TRBD1 (6 bases). Germline lookup yields CDR1 ENHRY and CDR2 SYGVKD. This CDR3 has 18 amino acids. V gave up 4 bases and J gave up 0 bases, with 21 bases separating them. This chain's CDR3 is CAISGLWDTGPPNYGYTF. In DNA, the CDR3 is TGTGCCATCAGTGGGCTCTGGGACACGGGGCCCCCTAACTATGGCTACACCTTC.

The V gene is TRBV14, the J gene TRBJ2-6; D is unresolved. CDR1 is SGHDN, CDR2 FVKESK, per germline. Between the trimmed V and J ends, which lost 0 bases and 5 bases, there was a span of 11 bases. The CDR3 is 16 amino acids. Here the CDR3 DNA reads TGTGCCAGCAGCCAAGATCGACGCCCTCGGGCCAACGTCCTGACTTTC. Its protein product is CASSQDRRPRANVLTF.

The rearrangement uses TRBV30 and TRBJ2-1, with TRBD2 matching 7 bases. CDR1 is GTSNPN, CDR2 SVGIG, per germline (reference sequence). After removal of 0 bases from V and 3 bases from J, the junction contained 2 bases not matched to a gene. The CDR3 covers 14 residues. The CDR3 here is CAWSVASGYNEQFF. The CDR3 bases are TGTGCCTGGAGTGTCGCTAGCGGCTACAATGAGCAGTTCTTC. Combining the CDR3 with reference TRBV30 and TRBJ2-1 gives the whole variable domain SQTIHQWPATLVQPVGSPLSLECTVEGTSNPNLYWYRQAAGRGLQLLFYSVGIGQISSEVPQNLSASRPQDRQFILSSKKLLLSDSGFYLCAWSVASGYNEQFFGPGTRLTVL.

The chain recombines TRBV12-3 or TRBV12-4 with TRBJ1-4; 9 bases are a match to TRBD1. With V trimmed by 5 bases and J by 2 bases, 6 bases remained unmatched. The CDR3 runs 16 residues. The CDR3: CASSLGTGSTNEKLFF. The CDR3 DNA sequence: TGTGCCAGCAGTCTCGGGACAGGGTCGACTAATGAAAAACTGTTTTTT.

This chain links TRBV28 with TRBJ2-1; maybe TRBD1 (7 bases). The ends were cut back, 7 bases at V and 9 bases at J, with 19 bases in the middle. The germline CDR1 and CDR2 sequences are MDHEN and SYDVKM. The length of the CDR3 is 14 residues. The DNA for the CDR3 is TGTGCCAGCACCCTGCTCAGGGGGGTGGGTGAGCAGTTCTTC. Protein sequence: CASTLLRGVGEQFF.

V and J are TRBV20-1 and TRBJ2-7; 10 bases are shared with TRBD2. The germline V gene has CDR1 DFQATT and CDR2 SNEGSKA (reference sequence). V dropped 0 bases and J dropped 7; count of bases not matched to a gene: 6. The CDR3 extends over 14 amino acids. DNA of the CDR3: TGCAGTGCTAGAGAGGATAGCGGGGGGTTTGAGCAGTACTTC. It translates to CSAREDSGGFEQYF.

The CDR3 region has the DNA TGTGCCTGGAGTGTTGGGACCCCCGCCTTTTATAGCAATCAGCCCCAGCATTTT. Translated, it gives CAWSVGTPAFYSNQPQHF. The chain links TRBV30 to TRBJ1-5; a possible D gene is TRBD1 (5 bases). Trimming cost V 0 bases and J 0 bases, with 18 bases left between them. The CDR3 consists of 18 residues. Per germline, CDR1 GTSNPN and CDR2 SVGIG (reference sequence).

V and J are TRBV28 and TRBJ2-7; unclear D gene. CDR1 MDHEN and CDR2 SYDVKM come from the germline V gene. CDR3 size: 11 residues. The germline V and J ends were trimmed by 6 bases and 7 bases, with 10 bases remaining between them. The DNA for the CDR3 is TGTGCCAGCAGCCACTTTGGGGAGCAGTACTTC. Its translation is CASSHFGEQYF.

The chain recombines TRBV7-9 with TRBJ2-1; tentative D call: TRBD1 (5 bases). The V gene's germline CDR1 is SEHNR and CDR2 FQNEAQ (reference sequence). The CDR3 has 16 amino acids. The V end lost 1 base, the J end lost 7 bases, and 17 bases lay between the germline ends. CDR3 DNA: TGTGCCAGCAGCTTAGAGCGACAGAGAGGAAAGAATGAGCAGTTCTTC. It yields the protein CASSLERQRGKNEQFF.

This chain joins TRBV19 and TRBJ2-5; D is ambiguous. Trimming removed 5 bases from V and 0 bases from J, with 16 bases in between. The CDR3 sequence is 16 residues long. CDR1 and CDR2 from the germline V gene are LNHDA and SQIVND (reference sequence). CDR3 nucleotide sequence: TGTGCCAGTAGTGAGCTCGGAATCAGCTACCAAGAGACCCAGTACTTC. It encodes CASSELGISYQETQYF.

The chain combines TRBV13 with TRBJ2-1; the D call may be TRBD1 or TRBD2 (6 bases each). This CDR3 spans 13 amino acids. The germline V and J ends were trimmed by 9 bases and 5 bases, with 14 bases remaining between them. CDR1 PRHDT and CDR2 FYEKMQ come from the germline V gene (reference sequence). The CDR3 nucleotides are TGTGCCAGTTGCCGGGGGCCAGACAATGAGCAGTTCTTC. This sequence encodes CASCRGPDNEQFF.

This chain joins TRBV20-1 and TRBJ2-2, with TRBD1 matching over 12 bases. CDR1 and CDR2 (germline): DFQATT, SNEGSKA (reference sequence). This CDR3 is built from 16 residues. The trim removed 6 bases at V and 7 bases at J, leaving 12 bases unmatched. The CDR3 coding sequence is TGCAGTGCAAAACCACCGGGACAGGGGGCGGTCGGGGAGCTGTTTTTT. Residues: CSAKPPGQGAVGELFF.